This T cell receptor beta chain was identified in a study of T cells in Graves' hyperthyroidism and ophthalmopathy. Study-wide results and limits: With a median lead of roughly 6.2 months before onset, the model predicted ophthalmopathy.

Patients showing uncontrolled infection, other autoimmune disease, pregnancy or lactation were ineligible. Many counts were recorded for this clonotype. What it binds is unknown. TCR beta CDR3 region amplification was performed from RNA transcripts. Researchers ran a first-round RT-PCR on the TCR CDR3 using the HTBI primer set. MiXCR was run by TCRdb on the multiplex PCR reads, yielding one entry per CDR3 protein. The data contain about 410,000 distinct CDR3 sequences, roughly 14% of them singletons. The CDR3 length is 13 residues. V shed 2 bases and J shed 5 bases, with 8 bases lying between them. The germline CDR1 and CDR2 sequences are SGHTA and FQGTGA.

V and J are TRBV7-3 and TRBJ2-3, with TRBD1 as a possible D gene (5 bases). Sequences were obtained from blood. The clonotype originates from a young man with Graves' ophthalmopathy. CDR3 loop: CASSLGTGDTQYF. CDR3 sequence (DNA): TGTGCCAGCAGCTTAGGTACAGGAGATACGCAGTATTTT.